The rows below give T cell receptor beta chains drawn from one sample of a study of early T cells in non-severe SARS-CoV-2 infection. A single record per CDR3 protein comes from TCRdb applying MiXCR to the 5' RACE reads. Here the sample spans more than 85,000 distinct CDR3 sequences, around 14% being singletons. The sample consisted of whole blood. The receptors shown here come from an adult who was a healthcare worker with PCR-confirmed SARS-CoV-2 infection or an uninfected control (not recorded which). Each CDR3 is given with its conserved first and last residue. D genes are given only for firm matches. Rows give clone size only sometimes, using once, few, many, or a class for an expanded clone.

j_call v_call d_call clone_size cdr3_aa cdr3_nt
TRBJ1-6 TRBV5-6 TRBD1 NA CASSSYRTGVRVDSPLHF TGTGCCAGCAGCTCCTATCGGACAGGGGTTAGAGTGGATTCACCCCTCCACTTT
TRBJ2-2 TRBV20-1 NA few CSARPQGFAGELFF TGCAGTGCTAGACCTCAAGGATTCGCCGGGGAGCTGTTTTTT
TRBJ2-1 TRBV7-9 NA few CASSSDYPSSYNEQFF TGTGCCAGCAGCTCCGACTACCCTAGCTCCTACAATGAGCAGTTCTTC
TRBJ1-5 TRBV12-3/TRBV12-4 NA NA CASSVRDGNQPQHF TGTGCCAGCAGCGTCCGGGACGGCAATCAGCCCCAGCATTTT
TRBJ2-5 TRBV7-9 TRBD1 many CASSGLRGSQETQYF TGTGCCAGCAGCGGCCTCAGGGGGAGTCAAGAGACCCAGTACTTC
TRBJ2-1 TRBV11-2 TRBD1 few CASSPQGQAYNEQFF TGTGCCAGCAGCCCCCAGGGACAGGCCTACAATGAGCAGTTCTTC
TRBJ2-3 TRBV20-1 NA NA CSVSTDTQYF TGCAGTGTTAGCACAGATACGCAGTATTTT
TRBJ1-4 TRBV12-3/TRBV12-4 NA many CASSDSPASNEKLFF TGTGCCAGCAGTGACAGCCCCGCCTCTAATGAAAAACTGTTTTTT
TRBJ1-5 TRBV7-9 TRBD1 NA CASSPSGTGVNQPQHF TGTGCCAGCAGCCCTTCCGGGACAGGGGTCAATCAGCCCCAGCATTTT
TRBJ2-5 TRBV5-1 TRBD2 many CASSSLAEETQYF TGCGCCAGCAGTAGCCTAGCGGAAGAGACCCAGTACTTC
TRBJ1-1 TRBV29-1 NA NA CSVDASGNTEAFF TGCAGCGTTGACGCTTCCGGGAACACTGAAGCTTTCTTT
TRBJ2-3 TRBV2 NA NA CASSERFTDTQYF TGTGCCAGCAGTGAAAGATTTACAGATACGCAGTATTTT
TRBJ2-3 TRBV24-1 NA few CATSDYVASSDTQYF TGTGCCACCAGTGATTACGTGGCTAGCTCAGATACGCAGTATTTT
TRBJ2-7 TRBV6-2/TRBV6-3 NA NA CASSYETGPYEQYF TGTGCCAGCAGTTACGAGACAGGACCTTACGAGCAGTACTTC
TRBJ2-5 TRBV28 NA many CASSSLQSAEEDDYQETQYF TGTGCCAGCAGTTCTCTCCAGTCGGCCGAGGAGGACGATTATCAAGAGACCCAGTACTTC
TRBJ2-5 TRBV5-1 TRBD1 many CASSSVGDRGGETQYF TGCGCCAGCAGTTCAGTTGGGGACAGGGGAGGAGAGACCCAGTACTTC
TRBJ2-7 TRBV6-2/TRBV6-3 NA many CASSYSRGGKSSYEQYF TGTGCCAGCAGTTACTCGAGAGGGGGAAAAAGCTCCTACGAGCAGTACTTC
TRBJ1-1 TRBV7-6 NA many CASSPQGNTEAFF TGTGCCAGCAGCCCTCAGGGGAACACTGAAGCTTTCTTT
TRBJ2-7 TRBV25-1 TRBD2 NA CASSDTVGLAAYEQYF TGTGCCAGCAGTGACACAGTGGGACTAGCGGCCTACGAGCAGTACTTC
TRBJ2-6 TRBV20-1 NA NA CSAPSTSGANVLTF TGCAGTGCCCCCAGTACCTCTGGGGCCAACGTCCTGACTTTC
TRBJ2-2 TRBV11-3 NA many CASSLTGYTGELFF TGTGCCAGCAGCTTAACCGGATACACCGGGGAGCTGTTTTTT
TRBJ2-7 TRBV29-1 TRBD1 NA CSVARQGIDEQYF TGCAGCGTTGCGAGACAGGGGATCGACGAGCAGTACTTC
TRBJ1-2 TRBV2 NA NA CASSGAQGKNYGYTF TGTGCCAGCAGTGGGGCACAGGGCAAAAACTATGGCTACACCTTC
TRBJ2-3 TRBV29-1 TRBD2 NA CSVNSGRPNTDTQYF TGCAGCGTTAATAGCGGGAGGCCTAACACAGATACGCAGTATTTT